This T cell receptor (beta chain) appears in the sequencing data of a study of T cell responses to AZD1222 COVID-19 vaccine (dated by TCRdb to the early 2020s). The study in broad terms: TCR sequencing covered 230 to 250 trial participants: around 210 given two doses of AZD1222 and approximately 26 given two doses of MenACWY control vaccine. Trial participants were enrolled by age into subgroups of 18-55, 56-69 and 70-plus years, and 148, 28 and 57 TCR-sequenced participants, respectively, were included in these subgroups.

The CDR3 regions of human TCRbeta chains were analyzed by immunosequencing. The original methods were these. TCRs in the repertoires were compared against a reference library of SARS-CoV-2-specific TCRs that had been generated with the MIRA antigen-specificity platform. Breadth was defined as the fraction of unique TCRs that were SARS-CoV-2-associated, and depth was defined as the fraction of total T cells that were SARS-CoV-2-associated. Using the MIRA data, each spike-specific TCR was mapped to the spike region that the TCR reacts to and placed in a CD4 or CD8 class. Log10-transformed breadth and depth values were compared by one-way ANOVA with Sidak's multiple comparisons tests. As stored in TCRdb, this immuneACCESS dataset retains in-frame rearrangements with V and J assigned. A fraction of the clones does not appear; measured against another copy, unresolved V genes explain less than half of the discrepancy, and the remainder lacks a known reason. The DNA was the basis for D and trimming; V, J and clone size are from that table. Counted in this sample were roughly 120,000 clones; approximately 86% of them appeared once. The ten most abundant clones make up 3% of the sample.

Concerning this clone itself: It has no known antigen specificity. No base-level quality is on record; no much larger clone is a single base apart.

The sample's time point label, in plain terms: about 28 days (+/-7) after the second vaccine dose. AZD1222 recipients with second doses at about 4 weeks or about 12 weeks were pooled, because spike-specific TCR depth and breadth did not differ between schedules. Vaccinee samples came from UK trials COV001 and COV002, including a single-blind randomized controlled phase 2/3 trial of AZD1222 (ChAdOx1 nCoV-19) in healthy adults. Trial participant PBMC samples were collected at day 0 and day 28 after the second dose for TCRbeta chain sequencing. For this chain, trimming is 5 bases at the V end and 8 bases at the J end, and the number of junction bases without a gene match is 6. Looking up the germline V gene (reference sequence) yields CDR1 LNHNV and CDR2 YYDKDF. The CDR3 has 13 amino acids, counting the end cysteine and phenylalanine. Kept here is only the CDR3 DNA, which spans 39 bases and is read in frame from base 1.

Study-level results and caveats: CD4 TCRs associated with the vaccine covered the entire spike protein, and the dominant responses were in regions 160-218 and 743-854. Reportedly, close to half of the unique spike-specific TCRs recognized epitopes lying outside the regions that are mutated in the B.1.351 and B.1.1.7 variants. Conclusions about previously exposed vaccinees are limited, since just five to seven AZD1222 recipients were seropositive for SARS-CoV-2 at baseline. In the small 56-69-year group, the increase in depth fell short of significance, most likely because of low power. No day 14 peak-response samples were available, so repertoires were characterized only after the peak T cell response. After two AZD1222 doses, both the breadth and the depth of spike-specific TCRs were significantly higher than at day 0 and than in MenACWY recipients. Participants were mostly white British, with more females than males. The authors suggested clonal diversity may have been underestimated.

The receptor was derived from an adult who received the AZD1222 COVID-19 vaccine. The sequence is built from TRBV15 and TRBJ2-5; 9 of the junction bases match TRBD1. The source material was peripheral blood, sampled 28 days after the second AZD1222 dose. The encoded CDR3 is CATSEDRGVTQYF. Read as DNA, the sequence is TGTGCCACCAGCGAAGACAGGGGGGTTACCCAGTACTTC.